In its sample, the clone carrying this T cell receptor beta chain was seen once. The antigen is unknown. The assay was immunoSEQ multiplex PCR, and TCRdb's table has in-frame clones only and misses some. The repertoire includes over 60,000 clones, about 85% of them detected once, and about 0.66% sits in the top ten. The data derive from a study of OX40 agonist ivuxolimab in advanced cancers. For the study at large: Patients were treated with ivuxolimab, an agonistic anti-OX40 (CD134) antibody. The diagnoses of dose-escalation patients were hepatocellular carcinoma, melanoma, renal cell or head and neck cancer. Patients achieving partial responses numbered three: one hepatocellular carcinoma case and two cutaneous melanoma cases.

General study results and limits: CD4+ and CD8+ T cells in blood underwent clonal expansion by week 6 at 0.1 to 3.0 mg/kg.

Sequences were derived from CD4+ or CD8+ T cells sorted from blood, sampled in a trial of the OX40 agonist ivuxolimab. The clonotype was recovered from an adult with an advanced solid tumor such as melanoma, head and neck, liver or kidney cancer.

The CDR3 bases are TGCGCCAGCCTGTTCCCAGGGACAGATACGCAGTATTTT. Amino acids: CASLFPGTDTQYF. This chain uses TRBV5-1 with TRBJ2-3; D possibly corresponds to TRBD1 (5 bases). Germline loops: CDR1 SGHRS, CDR2 YFSETQ. Deletions cut 7 bases from V and 3 bases from J, with 12 bases between. The CDR3 extends over 13 amino acids.